This entry lists 27 T cell receptor beta chains sequenced from one sample in a study of blood T cell repertoires in COVID-19. Generated by immunoSEQ multiplex PCR, the TCRdb table keeps only in-frame clones and is missing some. Of over 200,000 clones listed, about nine tenths are singletons. Specimen: PBMCs or T cells enriched from blood (not recorded which). The receptor set was obtained from a woman in her 30s with acute COVID-19.

The rearrangement uses TRBV9 and TRBJ2-2; tentatively, D is TRBD2 (5 bases). The germline V and J ends were trimmed by 4 bases and 1 base, with 14 bases remaining between them. The germline V gene encodes CDR1 SGDLS and CDR2 YYNGEE. CDR3 length equals 16 residues. This CDR3 reads CASSQTPSGNTGELFF. CDR3 nucleotides: TGTGCCAGCAGCCAAACCCCCAGCGGGAACACCGGGGAGCTGTTTTTT.

This sequence joins TRBV7-6 and TRBJ2-7, with TRBD2 identical over 12 bases. Germline CDR1 and CDR2: SGHVS and FNYEAQ. The CDR3 is 18 residues long. V was clipped by 6 bases and J by 5 bases; unmatched bases: 17. CDR3 in DNA: TGTGCCAGCAGACCCTCCTCGGCTAGCGGGGGGGCCAGCGACGAGCAGTACTTC. Amino acids: CASRPSSASGGASDEQYF.

The chain recombines TRBV9 with TRBJ1-3; tentatively, D is TRBD1 (6 bases). The CDR3 is 17 residues long. V was cut by 4 bases and J by 1 base, with 18 bases left in between. CDR1 is SGDLS and CDR2 is YYNGEE in the germline V gene. The CDR3 region has the DNA TGTGCCAGCAGCCACAGAGAGGGGACATTTTCTGGAAACACCATATATTTT. This encodes CASSHREGTFSGNTIYF.

The chain couples TRBV19 to TRBJ2-1, with TRBD1 matching 8 bases. The CDR3 loop spans 13 amino acids. The V gene's germline CDR1 is LNHDA and CDR2 SQIVND (reference sequence). The trim removed 2 bases at V and 10 bases at J, leaving 4 bases unmatched. CDR3 sequence (DNA): TGTGCCAGTAGTATAACAGGGGGTCAGGAGCAGTTCTTC. Translated, it gives CASSITGGQEQFF.

This clone has more than one count but fewer than ten. One junction end does not reproduce the germline sequence, and a read error may be involved. V is TRBV19 and J is TRBJ1-1, with 8 bases lining up with TRBD1. Germline V CDR1 and CDR2: LNHDA, SQIVND (reference sequence). The CDR3 is made up of 12 amino acids. The CDR3 region has the DNA TGTGCCAGTAGTGGACAGGGCCGAAGAGCTTTTTTT. The encoded protein is CASSGQGRRAFF.

The chain joins TRBV19 to TRBJ2-3; 16 bases are a match to TRBD2. Germline CDR1 reads LNHDA; CDR2 reads SQIVND (reference sequence). This CDR3 contains 18 residues. The V segment lost 5 bases and the J segment 6 bases; nucleotides outside the gene matches: 11. The CDR3 sequence is CASSPPVGLAGGSDTQYF. DNA of the CDR3: TGTGCCAGTAGTCCCCCCGTGGGACTAGCGGGGGGGTCGGATACGCAGTATTTT.

The V call is TRBV7-8, the J call TRBJ1-2, with D hard to call. There are 14 residues in the CDR3. V was pared by 1 base and J by 2 bases, with 8 bases between. The V gene's germline CDR1 is SGHVS and CDR2 FQNEAQ. This CDR3 is CASSLVQSNYGYTF. DNA of the CDR3: TGTGCCAGCAGCTTAGTACAATCGAACTATGGCTACACCTTC.

Only one count was recorded for this clone. The CDR3 region has the DNA TGTGCCAGTAGTAGCTCAGGGGTCGGCGAGCAGTACTTC. It encodes CASSSSGVGEQYF. This chain links TRBV19 with TRBJ2-7; possibly TRBD1 for D (6 bases). The CDR3 sequence is 13 residues long. V was clipped by 4 bases and J by 6 bases, with 13 bases between them. Germline V gives CDR1 LNHDA, CDR2 SQIVND (reference sequence).

The chain carries TRBV4-1 and TRBJ2-7, with 9 positions matching TRBD1. This CDR3 is built from 14 residues. V gave up 6 bases and J gave up 5 bases; unmatched junction bases: 8. In germline, CDR1 is MGHRA, CDR2 YSYEKL. CDR3 in DNA: TGCGCCAGCAGTCGGGACAGGGAAGTCAACGAGCAGTACTTC. Translated, it gives CASSRDREVNEQYF.

The chain couples TRBV7-3 to TRBJ2-3, with 8 bases fitting TRBD2. CDR1 is SGHTA and CDR2 is FQGTGA in the germline V gene. This CDR3 contains 13 residues. Trimming took 9 bases from V and 3 from J; bases not matched to a gene: 5. CDR3 in DNA: TGTGCCAGTTCCCGGGGGGGGACAGATACGCAGTATTTT. Translated, it gives CASSRGGTDTQYF.

The chain couples TRBV5-1 to TRBJ1-2; D is undetermined. The CDR3 sequence is 13 residues long. Per germline, CDR1 SGHRS and CDR2 YFSETQ. The ends were cut back, 3 bases at V and 10 bases at J, with 16 bases in the middle. This CDR3 is CASSWSSTGFYTF. The CDR3 coding sequence is TGCGCCAGCAGCTGGTCCTCTACCGGGTTCTACACCTTC.

On this clone: A read error may produce the germline difference seen at one junction end. The sample carries other DNA sequences with the same CDR3. The chain is built from TRBV10-2 and TRBJ1-5, with 9 bases identical to TRBD1. The CDR3 sequence is 13 residues long. CDR1 and CDR2 from the germline V gene are WSHSY and SAAADI. In DNA, the CDR3 is TGCGCCAGCAAGGACAGGGGTAATCAACCCCAGCATTTT. This gives the protein CASKDRGNQPQHF.

The chain carries TRBV7-3 and TRBJ1-1; unclear D gene. The CDR3 sequence is 14 residues long. The V end lost 3 bases, the J end lost 0 bases, and 8 bases lay between the germline ends. Germline CDR1 and CDR2: SGHTA and FQGTGA. The CDR3 DNA sequence: TGTGCCAGCAGCTTCGAGGCCATGAACACTGAAGCTTTCTTT. It encodes CASSFEAMNTEAFF.

The chain recombines TRBV5-4 with TRBJ1-4, with 7 bases matching TRBD1. The length of the CDR3 is 15 residues. Germline loops: CDR1 SGHNT, CDR2 YYREEE (reference sequence). V dropped 5 bases and J dropped 11; count of bases not matched to a gene: 15. CDR3 nucleotide sequence: TGTGCCAGCAGTTTTCCAGTACAGGGGCGGGCTAAACTGTTTTTT. Translation: CASSFPVQGRAKLFF.

The genes are TRBV10-3 and TRBJ1-5; D is possibly TRBD1 (5 bases). The CDR3 extends over 13 amino acids. The germline V and J ends were trimmed by 9 bases and 4 bases, with 13 bases remaining between them. CDR1 is ENHRY, CDR2 SYGVKD, per germline. The CDR3 region is CAIATGLNQPQHF. DNA of the CDR3: TGTGCCATAGCTACAGGTCTTAATCAGCCCCAGCATTTT.

This clone appeared once. V is TRBV9 and J is TRBJ1-1; D not resolved. V was pared by 1 base and J by 2 bases, with 9 bases between. The CDR3 length is 14 residues. Germline lookup yields CDR1 SGDLS and CDR2 YYNGEE. CDR3 residues: CASSVSSINTEAFF. DNA of the CDR3: TGTGCCAGCAGCGTATCATCCATCAACACTGAAGCTTTCTTT.

The rearrangement links TRBV3-1 (or the pseudogene TRBV3-2) to TRBJ2-2; D not certain. The CDR3 spans 15 residues. CDR1 is LGHDT, CDR2 YNNKEL, per germline (reference sequence). V was clipped by 0 bases and J by 8 bases, with 13 bases between them. CDR3: CASSQDRSRSGELFF. The CDR3, as DNA: TGTGCCAGCAGCCAAGACAGGTCAAGGTCTGGGGAGCTGTTTTTT.

The rearrangement uses TRBV11-2 and TRBJ1-1; TRBD1 is a possible D gene (5 bases). The CDR3 loop spans 14 amino acids. V was trimmed by 5 bases and J by 1 base, leaving 11 bases between them. CDR1 and CDR2 (germline): SGHAT, FQNNGV. CDR3 amino acids: CASSRGRGNTEAFF. The CDR3 DNA is TGTGCCAGCAGCCGTGGTAGGGGGAACACTGAAGCTTTCTTT.

The V call is TRBV11-2, the J call TRBJ1-2; D gene uncertain. Germline lookup yields CDR1 SGHAT and CDR2 FQNNGV. CDR3 length: 16 amino acids. Trimming took 1 base from V and 8 from J, leaving 20 bases between them. The CDR3 region has the DNA TGTGCCAGCAGCTTAGGATCTTTGCGGGCGGAGAGGGGCTACACCTTC. Protein sequence: CASSLGSLRAERGYTF.

The rearrangement uses TRBV27 and TRBJ1-1; D is unclear. Trimming took 3 bases from V and 1 from J, leaving 9 bases between them. The germline CDR1 and CDR2 sequences are MNHEY and SMNVEV (reference sequence). The CDR3 runs 14 residues. The CDR3 is CASSLAGENTEAFF. CDR3 nucleotides: TGTGCCAGCAGTTTGGCAGGTGAGAACACTGAAGCTTTCTTT.

For the CDR3, the DNA is TGTGCCAGCAGTAACGGCGACAGGGCGCTTTATGGCTACACCTTC. Amino acids: CASSNGDRALYGYTF. This chain joins TRBV6-5 and TRBJ1-2; 7 positions agree with TRBD1. The CDR3 covers 15 residues. With 5 bases clipped from V and 5 bases from J, the junction kept 11 bases outside the gene matches. From germline, CDR1 is MNHEY and CDR2 SVGAGI.

This chain connects TRBV6-5 to TRBJ2-3, with D perhaps matching TRBD1 (5 bases). V was pared by 2 bases and J by 4 bases, with 16 bases between. The CDR3 extends over 16 amino acids. CDR1 and CDR2 (germline): MNHEY, SVGAGI. The CDR3 coding sequence is TGTGCCAGCAGTTACGGGGCGTCGGCCAGGGCAGATACGCAGTATTTT. This codes for CASSYGASARADTQYF.

The chain joins TRBV9 to TRBJ2-2, with a tentative D call TRBD2 (5 bases). CDR3 size: 17 residues. CDR1 and CDR2 (germline): SGDLS, YYNGEE. V was cut by 3 bases and J by 7 bases, with 22 bases left in between. The CDR3 bases are TGTGCCAGCAGCGCCTTTCAGGAGGAGAAGAAGAGCGGGGAGCTGTTTTTT. Translating it yields CASSAFQEEKKSGELFF. Together with reference TRBV9 and TRBJ2-2, the CDR3 gives the full variable domain: DSGVTQTPKHLITATGQRVTLRCSPRSGDLSVYWYQQSLDQGLQFLIQYYNGEERAKGNILERFSAQQFPDLHSELNLSSLELGDSALYFCASSAFQEEKKSGELFFGEGSRLTVL.

This chain joins TRBV15 and TRBJ1-5; 9 bases agree with TRBD1. V dropped 6 bases and J dropped 7; count of bases not matched to a gene: 16. The CDR3 has 17 amino acids. Germline loops: CDR1 LNHNV, CDR2 YYDKDF (reference sequence). The CDR3 bases are TGTGCCACCAGACGTCCTTGGTGTAACAGGGGGCACCAGCCCCAGCATTTT. This sequence encodes CATRRPWCNRGHQPQHF.

V and J are TRBV12-3 or TRBV12-4 and TRBJ1-2, with TRBD1 matching 9 bases. V was clipped by 6 bases and J by 7 bases; unmatched bases: 6. This CDR3 contains 13 residues. The CDR3 loop reads CASRLQGASGYTF. The CDR3 nucleotides are TGTGCCAGCAGGTTACAGGGGGCGTCTGGCTACACCTTC.

The rearrangement links TRBV18 to TRBJ1-3; TRBD1 matches at 9 bases. The length of the CDR3 is 15 residues. CDR1 and CDR2 (germline): KGHSH, LQKENI. V shed 6 bases, J shed 0 bases, and the junction held 3 bases outside the gene matches. The chain's CDR3 is CASSPGQGSGNTIYF. The CDR3, as DNA: TGTGCCAGCTCCCCGGGACAGGGCTCTGGAAACACCATATATTTT.

This clone showed up just once. The chain uses TRBV28 and TRBJ2-7; 8 bases agree with TRBD1. After removal of 7 bases from V and 1 base from J, the junction contained 9 bases not matched to a gene. CDR3 length: 15 amino acids. CDR1 is MDHEN, CDR2 SYDVKM, per germline. CDR3 in DNA: TGTGCCAGCACCCTCGACAGGGGACCGTCCTACGAGCAGTACTTC. It specifies CASTLDRGPSYEQYF.